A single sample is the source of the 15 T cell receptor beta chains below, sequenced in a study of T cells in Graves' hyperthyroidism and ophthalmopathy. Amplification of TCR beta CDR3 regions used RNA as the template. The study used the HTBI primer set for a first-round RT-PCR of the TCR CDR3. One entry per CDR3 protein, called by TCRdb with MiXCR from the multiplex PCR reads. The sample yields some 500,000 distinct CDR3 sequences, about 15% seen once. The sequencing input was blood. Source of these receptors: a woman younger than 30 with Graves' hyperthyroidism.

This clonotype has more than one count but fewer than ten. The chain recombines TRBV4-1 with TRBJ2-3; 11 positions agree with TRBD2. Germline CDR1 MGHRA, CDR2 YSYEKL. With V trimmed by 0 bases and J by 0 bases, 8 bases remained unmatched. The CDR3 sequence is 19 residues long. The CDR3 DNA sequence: TGCGCCAGCAGCCAAGAGAGCGGGACTAGCGGAGCGAGCACAGATACGCAGTATTTT. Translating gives CASSQESGTSGASTDTQYF.

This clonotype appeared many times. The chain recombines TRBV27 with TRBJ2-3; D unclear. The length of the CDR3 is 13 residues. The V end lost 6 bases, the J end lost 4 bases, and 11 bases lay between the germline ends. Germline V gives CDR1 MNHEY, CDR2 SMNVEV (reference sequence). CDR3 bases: TGTGCCAGCAGAGTTCTCGAGGCAGATACGCAGTATTTT. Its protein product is CASRVLEADTQYF.

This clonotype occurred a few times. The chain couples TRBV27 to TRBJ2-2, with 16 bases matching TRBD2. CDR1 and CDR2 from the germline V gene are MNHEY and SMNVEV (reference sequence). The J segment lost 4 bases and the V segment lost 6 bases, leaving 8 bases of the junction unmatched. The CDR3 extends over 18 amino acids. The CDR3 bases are TGTGCCAGCAGCGGGACTAGCGGGAGGGCCAGGGGCACCGGGGAGCTGTTTTTT. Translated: CASSGTSGRARGTGELFF.

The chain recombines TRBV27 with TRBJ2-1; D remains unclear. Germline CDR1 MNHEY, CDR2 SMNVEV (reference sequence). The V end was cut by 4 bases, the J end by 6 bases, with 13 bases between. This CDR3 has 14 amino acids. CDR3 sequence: CASSSKDLSNEQFF. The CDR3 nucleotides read TGTGCCAGCAGTTCTAAGGACCTTTCCAATGAGCAGTTCTTC.

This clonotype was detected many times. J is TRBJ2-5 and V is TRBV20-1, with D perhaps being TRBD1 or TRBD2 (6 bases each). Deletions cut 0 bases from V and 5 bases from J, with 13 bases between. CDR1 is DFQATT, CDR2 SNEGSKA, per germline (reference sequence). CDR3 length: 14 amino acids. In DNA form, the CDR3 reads TGCAGTGCTAGAGAAGGCGTAGGGGGGGAGACCCAGTACTTC. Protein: CSAREGVGGETQYF.

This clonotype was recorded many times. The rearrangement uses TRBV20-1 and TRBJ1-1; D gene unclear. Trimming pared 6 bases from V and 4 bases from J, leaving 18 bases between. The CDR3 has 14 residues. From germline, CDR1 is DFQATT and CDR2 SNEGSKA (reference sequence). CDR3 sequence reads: CSARSWEGTTEAFF. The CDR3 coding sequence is TGCAGTGCCAGATCCTGGGAGGGTACCACTGAAGCTTTCTTT.

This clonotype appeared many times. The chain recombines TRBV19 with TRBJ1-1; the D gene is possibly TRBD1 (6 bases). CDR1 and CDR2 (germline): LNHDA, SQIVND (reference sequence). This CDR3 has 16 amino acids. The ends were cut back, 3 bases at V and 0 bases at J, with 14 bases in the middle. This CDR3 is CASSMWLGQMNTEAFF. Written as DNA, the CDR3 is TGTGCCAGTAGTATGTGGTTAGGACAGATGAACACTGAAGCTTTCTTT.

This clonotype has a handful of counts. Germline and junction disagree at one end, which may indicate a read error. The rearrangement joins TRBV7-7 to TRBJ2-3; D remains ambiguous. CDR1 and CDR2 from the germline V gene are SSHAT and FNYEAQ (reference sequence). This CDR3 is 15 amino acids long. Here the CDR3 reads CASRFVGRGTDTQYF. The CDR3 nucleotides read TGTGCTAGCAGATTCGTAGGAAGGGGCACAGATACGCAGTATTTT.

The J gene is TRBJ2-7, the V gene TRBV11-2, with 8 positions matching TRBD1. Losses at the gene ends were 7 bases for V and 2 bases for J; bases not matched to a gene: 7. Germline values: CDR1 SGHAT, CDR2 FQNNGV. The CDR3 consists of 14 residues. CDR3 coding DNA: TGTGCCAGCACCGCTGGGACAGGTCCCTACGAGCAGTACTTC. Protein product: CASTAGTGPYEQYF.

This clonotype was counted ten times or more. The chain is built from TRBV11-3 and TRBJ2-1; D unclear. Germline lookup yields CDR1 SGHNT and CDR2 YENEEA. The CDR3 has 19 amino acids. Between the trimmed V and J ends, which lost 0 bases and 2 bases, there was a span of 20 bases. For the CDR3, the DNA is TGTGCCAGCAGCTTAGATTCGAAGATCGGCTATTGGCCCTACAATGAGCAGTTCTTC. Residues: CASSLDSKIGYWPYNEQFF. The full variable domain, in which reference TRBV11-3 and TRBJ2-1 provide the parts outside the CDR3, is EAGVVQSPRYKIIEKKQPVAFWCNPISGHNTLYWYLQNLGQGPELLIRYENEEAVDDSQLPKDRFSAERLKGVDSTLKIQPAELGDSAVYLCASSLDSKIGYWPYNEQFFGPGTRLTVL.

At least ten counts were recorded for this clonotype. The CDR3 nucleotides read TGCAGCGTTGAAGATCTGAGCGGGAGGGGCACTAGCACAGATACGCAGTATTTT. Protein product: CSVEDLSGRGTSTDTQYF. The V call is TRBV29-1, the J call TRBJ2-3, with TRBD2 matching over 10 bases. The V and J ends lost 0 bases and 0 bases, in that order; junction bases with no gene match: 9. This CDR3 has 18 residues. Germline lookup yields CDR1 SQVTM and CDR2 ANQGSEA.

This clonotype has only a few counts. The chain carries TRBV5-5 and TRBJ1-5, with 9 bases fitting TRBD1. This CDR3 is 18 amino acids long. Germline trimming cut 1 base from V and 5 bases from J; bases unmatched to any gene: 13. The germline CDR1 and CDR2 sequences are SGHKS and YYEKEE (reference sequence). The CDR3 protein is CASSLLFGGTGTDQPQHF. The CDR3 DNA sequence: TGTGCCAGCAGCTTGTTATTTGGCGGGACAGGGACCGATCAGCCCCAGCATTTT.

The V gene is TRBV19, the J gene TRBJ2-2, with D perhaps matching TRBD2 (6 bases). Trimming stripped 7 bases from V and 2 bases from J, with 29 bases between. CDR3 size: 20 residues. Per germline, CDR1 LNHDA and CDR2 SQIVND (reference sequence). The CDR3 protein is CASIWFPLHPGLINTGELFF. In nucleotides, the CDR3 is TGTGCCAGTATTTGGTTCCCGCTACATCCCGGACTAATCAACACCGGGGAGCTGTTTTTT.

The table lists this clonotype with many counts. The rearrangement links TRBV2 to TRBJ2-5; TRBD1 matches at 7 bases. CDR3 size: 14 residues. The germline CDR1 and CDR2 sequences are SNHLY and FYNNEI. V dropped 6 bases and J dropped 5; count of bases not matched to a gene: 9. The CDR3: CASRREGADETQYF. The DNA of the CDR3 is TGTGCCAGCAGAAGAGAGGGGGCGGATGAGACCCAGTACTTC.

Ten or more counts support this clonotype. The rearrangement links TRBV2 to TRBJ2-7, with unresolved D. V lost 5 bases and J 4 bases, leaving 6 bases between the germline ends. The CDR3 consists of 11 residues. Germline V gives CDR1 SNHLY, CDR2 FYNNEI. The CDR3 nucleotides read TGTGCCAGCAGTACAGAATACGAGCAGTACGTC. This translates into CASSTEYEQYV.